This TCR beta chain was recorded in a study of cytomegalovirus exposure and HLA in healthy donors. On the study more broadly: As released early, the data held 70 million to 100 million unique TCRs from HLA-typed donors.

Study results and limitations: Researchers reported in a later analysis that a missense DCLRE1C variant was tied to TCR beta V- and J-gene trimming. Of the V segments, some could not be distinguished, including TRBV6-2 and TRBV6-3, and were excluded.

As concerns this clone: Its antigen is undetermined.

This CDR3 comprises 16 residues. V dropped 6 bases and J dropped 7; count of bases not matched to a gene: 14. The V gene's germline CDR1 is LNHDA and CDR2 SQIVND (reference sequence). The PCR used 60 Vbeta and 13 Jbeta primers. Assay used: immunoSEQ multiplex PCR; TCRdb lists only in-frame clones, some missing. The sample consists of about 150,000 clones, about 77% of them appearing once. The V call is TRBV19, the J call TRBJ1-5; 8 bases match TRBD1. Sequenced material: PBMCs. This clonotype originated in a male donor in good health and CMV-seronegative. CDR3 protein: CASRSPAGGDRQPQHF. The CDR3 DNA is TGTGCCAGTAGGTCGCCGGCAGGGGGCGATCGGCAGCCCCAGCATTTT.